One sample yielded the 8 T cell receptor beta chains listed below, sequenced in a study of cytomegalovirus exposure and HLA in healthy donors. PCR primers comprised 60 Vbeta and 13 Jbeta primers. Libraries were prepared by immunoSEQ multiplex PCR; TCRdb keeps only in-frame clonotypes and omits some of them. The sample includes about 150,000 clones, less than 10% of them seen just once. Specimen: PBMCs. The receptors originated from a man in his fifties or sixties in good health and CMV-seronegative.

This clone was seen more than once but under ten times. CDR3 protein: CASSLGTSGRYNEQFF. The CDR3 coding sequence is TGCGCCAGCAGCCTAGGGACTAGCGGGAGGTACAATGAGCAGTTCTTC. The rearrangement links TRBV4-1 to TRBJ2-1; TRBD2 matches at 15 bases. The CDR3 runs to 16 residues. The germline gives CDR1 MGHRA, CDR2 YSYEKL. V was pared by 4 bases and J by 4 bases, with 2 bases of the junction left unmatched.

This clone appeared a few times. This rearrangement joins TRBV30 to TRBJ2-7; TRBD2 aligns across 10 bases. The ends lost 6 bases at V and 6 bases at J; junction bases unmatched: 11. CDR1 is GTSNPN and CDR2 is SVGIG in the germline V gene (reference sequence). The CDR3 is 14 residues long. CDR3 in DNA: TGTGCCTGCTCAGTCCCTAGCGGGAGTAGCGAGCAGTACTTC. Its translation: CACSVPSGSSEQYF.

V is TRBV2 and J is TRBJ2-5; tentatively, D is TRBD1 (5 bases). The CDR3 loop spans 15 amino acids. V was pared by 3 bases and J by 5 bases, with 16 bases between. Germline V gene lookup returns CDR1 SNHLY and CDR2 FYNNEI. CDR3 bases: TGTGCCAGCAGTGAGATGCAGGGTCTGGGGGAGACCCAGTACTTC. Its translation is CASSEMQGLGETQYF.

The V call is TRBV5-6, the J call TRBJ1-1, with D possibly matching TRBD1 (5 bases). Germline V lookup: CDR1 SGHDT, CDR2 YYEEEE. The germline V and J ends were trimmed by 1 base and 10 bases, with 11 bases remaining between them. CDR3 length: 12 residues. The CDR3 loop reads CASSLSGLGAFF. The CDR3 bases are TGTGCCAGCAGCTTGTCAGGGCTCGGAGCTTTCTTT.

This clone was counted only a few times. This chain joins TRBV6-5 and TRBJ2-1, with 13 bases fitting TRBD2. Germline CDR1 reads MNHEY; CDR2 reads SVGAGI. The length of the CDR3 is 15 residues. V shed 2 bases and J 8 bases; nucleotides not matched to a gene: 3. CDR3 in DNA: TGTGCCAGCAGTTACGGCGGACTAGCGGGGGATGAGCAGTTCTTC. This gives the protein CASSYGGLAGDEQFF.

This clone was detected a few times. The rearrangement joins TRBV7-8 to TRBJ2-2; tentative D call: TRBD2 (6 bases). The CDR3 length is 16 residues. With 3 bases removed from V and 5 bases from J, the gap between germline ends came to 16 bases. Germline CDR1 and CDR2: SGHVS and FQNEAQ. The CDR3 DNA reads TGTGCCAGCAGCTTGGGACTTTTCGAGGGGACCGGGGAGCTGTTTTTT. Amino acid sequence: CASSLGLFEGTGELFF.

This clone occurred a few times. The CDR3 sequence: CASSVTGGSEKLFF. The DNA of the CDR3 is TGCGCCAGCAGCGTGACAGGGGGAAGTGAAAAACTGTTTTTT. This chain links TRBV5-1 with TRBJ1-4, with TRBD1 matching 9 bases. CDR1 is SGHRS, CDR2 YFSETQ, per germline. CDR3 length equals 14 residues. The trim removed 4 bases at V and 7 bases at J, leaving 5 bases unmatched.

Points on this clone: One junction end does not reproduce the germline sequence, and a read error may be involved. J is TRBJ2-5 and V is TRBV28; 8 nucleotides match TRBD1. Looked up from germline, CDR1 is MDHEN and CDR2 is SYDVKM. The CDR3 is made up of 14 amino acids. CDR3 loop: CASSFRPNGQGFDF. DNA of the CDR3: TGTGCCAGCAGTTTCCGTCCTAACGGACAGGGATTTGACTTC. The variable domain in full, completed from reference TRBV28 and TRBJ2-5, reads DVKVTQSSRYLVKRTGEKVFLECVQDMDHENMFWYRQDPGLGLRLIYFSYDVKMKEKGDIPEGYSVSREKKERFSLILESASTNQTSMYLCASSFRPNGQGFDFGPGTRLLVL.